The present entry profiles one T cell receptor (beta chain) with its context. For TCRbeta, the library was prepared with unique molecular identifiers. TCRdb used MiXCR to reprocess the PCR reads, holding one entry per CDR3 protein. The data show some 290,000 distinct CDR3 sequences, nearly 10% seen once. This sample is drawn from a study of T-cell reconstitution after alpha-beta-depleted transplantation in children. Germline values: CDR1 SQVTM, CDR2 ANQGSEA. The CDR3 length is 14 residues. V dropped 0 bases and J dropped 1 base, with 6 bases sitting between them. This clonotype was sampled from a human donor who donated a stem cell graft to a child with SCID. The sequenced sample was PBMCs from the stem cell graft donor, obtained from the stem cell graft. The chain employs TRBV29-1 and TRBJ2-2; no reliable D call. The CDR3 region is CSVEEAQNTGELFF. For the CDR3, the DNA is TGCAGCGTTGAAGAGGCGCAGAACACCGGGGAGCTGTTTTTT.